The clone carrying this T cell receptor beta chain was seen more than once but under ten times. This sample was taken from a study of T-cell reconstitution after alpha-beta-depleted transplantation in children. For TCRbeta, the library was prepared with unique molecular identifiers. TCRdb fed the PCR reads into MiXCR, producing one record per CDR3 protein. The data hold over 200,000 distinct CDR3 sequences, with roughly a tenth observed a single time. Trimming cost V 4 bases and J 7 bases; bases outside gene matches: 4. The length of the CDR3 is 12 residues. Germline CDR1 is LNHDA and CDR2 is SQIVND (reference sequence).

The material sequenced was PBMCs, taken before TCRalphabeta/CD19-depleted stem cell transplant. The V and J genes are TRBV19 and TRBJ2-7; 7 positions agree with TRBD2. This TCR derives from a child under two years old with acute myeloid leukemia, due to receive a stem cell transplant. CDR3 DNA sequence: TGTGCCAGTAGTAGCGGGAGATGGGAGCAGTACTTC. Translation gives CASSSGRWEQYF.